The rows below give T cell receptor beta chains drawn from one sample of a study of shared clonotypes between healthy human individuals. Some clones are missing from TCRdb's copy, which holds only in-frame ones; the method was immunoSEQ multiplex PCR. Of hundreds of thousands of clones listed, approximately 75% were seen once; the top ten hold 1.8%. The specimen sequenced was memory CD4+ T cells sorted from blood. These receptors came from a woman aged 30 to 39 in good health. Each CDR3 is given with its conserved first and last residue. A D gene is named only where the DNA matches it firmly. Some rows have no size entry. The others give once, few or many, or a class for an expanded clone.

d_call j_call v_call clone_size cdr3_aa cdr3_nt
TRBD2 TRBJ2-1 TRBV19 . CASRDPGGGNGNEQFF TGTGCCAGTAGGGACCCGGGGGGGGGCAATGGCAATGAGCAGTTCTTC
TRBD2 TRBJ2-1 TRBV11-2 many CASSVVAGSSNEQFF TGTGCCAGCAGCGTGGTAGCGGGAAGCAGTAATGAGCAGTTCTTC
. TRBJ1-2 TRBV28 . CASSHRQDFYGYTF TGTGCCAGCAGTCATCGACAGGACTTCTATGGCTACACCTTC
TRBD1 TRBJ2-3 TRBV29-1 . CSVVKGADTQYF TGCAGCGTTGTAAAGGGGGCGGATACGCAGTATTTT
TRBD1 TRBJ1-1 TRBV19 many CASSVDRGGTEAFF TGTGCCAGTAGTGTGGACAGGGGCGGCACTGAAGCTTTCTTT
. TRBJ1-1 TRBV11-2 . CASSPSRVTEAFF TGTGCCAGCAGCCCAAGTAGGGTCACTGAAGCTTTCTTT
. TRBJ1-5 TRBV7-8 few CASSLAGTNQPQHF TGTGCCAGCAGCTTAGCGGGGACGAATCAGCCCCAGCATTTT
TRBD2 TRBJ2-1 TRBV13 . CASRRTSEYNEQFF TGTGCCAGCAGGCGGACTAGTGAGTACAATGAGCAGTTCTTC
. TRBJ2-7 TRBV23-1 . CASARYVRVSYEQYF TGCGCCAGCGCCCGTTACGTCAGGGTATCCTACGAGCAGTACTTC
. TRBJ1-2 TRBV2 . CASSEVAAYGYTF TGTGCCAGCAGTGAAGTGGCAGCCTATGGCTACACCTTC
. TRBJ2-7 TRBV7-2 . CASSLAQKEQYF TGTGCCAGCAGCTTAGCGCAGAAAGAGCAGTACTTC
. TRBJ2-1 TRBV5-1 . CASSFRDPRMDEQFF TGCGCCAGCAGCTTTCGGGACCCACGAATGGATGAGCAGTTCTTC
. TRBJ2-3 TRBV11-3 few CASSTSGGSDTQYF TGTGCCAGCAGCACCTCGGGGGGCTCAGATACGCAGTATTTT
. TRBJ1-4 TRBV14 . CASSQGSQINEKLFF TGTGCCAGCAGCCAAGGGTCACAGATCAATGAAAAACTGTTTTTT
. TRBJ1-1 TRBV19 . CASSIPAPGAFF TGTGCCAGTAGTATTCCAGCGCCAGGAGCTTTCTTT
TRBD2 TRBJ2-7 TRBV28 . CASTGGLAGAYEQYF TGTGCCAGCACCGGGGGTTTGGCGGGAGCCTACGAGCAGTACTTC
TRBD1 TRBJ1-2 TRBV5-4 . CASSLGGTGTYGYTF TGTGCCAGCAGCTTGGGCGGGACAGGGACCTATGGCTACACCTTC
. TRBJ1-4 TRBV14 . CASSQRDGFNEKLFF TGTGCCAGCAGCCAACGGGACGGCTTTAATGAAAAACTGTTTTTT
. TRBJ2-3 TRBV6-1 . CASKPSYSTDTQYF TGTGCCAGCAAGCCCAGCTATAGCACAGATACGCAGTATTTT
. TRBJ2-5 TRBV18 . CASSPQGLETQYF TGTGCCAGCTCTCCGCAAGGGCTCGAGACCCAGTACTTC
TRBD1 TRBJ1-5 TRBV29-1 . CSVTTGVGQPQHF TGCAGCGTCACCACAGGGGTAGGGCAGCCCCAGCATTTT
. TRBJ2-7 TRBV7-2 many CASSSGWAAYEQYF TGTGCCAGCAGCTCGGGGTGGGCAGCCTACGAGCAGTACTTC
. TRBJ2-1 TRBV10-2 . CATQIEGIYNEQFF TGCGCCACCCAAATAGAGGGGATATACAATGAGCAGTTCTTC
TRBD1 TRBJ1-5 TRBV5-1 . CASSLDGGQQPQHF TGCGCCAGCAGCTTGGATGGGGGACAGCAGCCCCAGCATTTT
. TRBJ2-3 TRBV5-4 . CASSLDGRPTDTQYF TGTGCCAGCAGCTTGGATGGGAGACCCACAGATACGCAGTATTTT
. TRBJ2-2 TRBV14 . CASSQAARVGGELFF TGTGCCAGCAGCCAAGCAGCCAGGGTAGGCGGGGAGCTGTTTTTT
. TRBJ2-5 TRBV7-2 . CASSPLTGRGGLETQYF TGTGCCAGCAGCCCCCTCACGGGGAGAGGCGGACTAGAGACCCAGTACTTC
. TRBJ2-2 TRBV27 . CASRAEVYTGELFF TGTGCCAGCCGCGCGGAAGTGTACACCGGGGAGCTGTTTTTT
TRBD1 TRBJ2-7 TRBV19 . CASSTHRGRVAEQYF TGTGCCAGTAGTACTCACAGGGGGCGAGTAGCCGAGCAGTACTTC
. TRBJ1-1 TRBV18 . CASSPRPRSTEAFF TGTGCCAGCTCACCCCGCCCCAGGAGCACTGAAGCTTTCTTT
. TRBJ1-3 TRBV6-1 . CASLPGESSGNTIYF TGTGCCAGCCTCCCGGGGGAATCCTCTGGAAACACCATATATTTT
. TRBJ2-1 TRBV2 . CASSDDHSRGYNEQFF TGTGCCAGCAGTGACGATCACTCCCGGGGCTACAATGAGCAGTTCTTC
TRBD1 TRBJ1-1 TRBV5-1 few CASSRPGQGNTEAFF TGCGCCAGCAGCCGTCCGGGACAGGGTAACACTGAAGCTTTCTTT
. TRBJ2-4 TRBV20-1 few CSASRDIQYF TGCAGTGCTAGCCGGGACATTCAGTACTTC
. TRBJ2-1 TRBV7-8 . CASSLAQGSLGEQFF TGTGCCAGCAGCTTAGCGCAGGGCTCCTTGGGTGAGCAGTTCTTC
TRBD1 TRBJ1-1 TRBV28 . CASSLPDREDTEAFF TGTGCCAGCAGTCTACCGGACAGGGAGGACACTGAAGCTTTCTTT
TRBD1 TRBJ2-1 TRBV18 . CASSRTGGNEQFF TGTGCCAGCTCACGGACAGGGGGCAATGAGCAGTTCTTC
. TRBJ1-5 TRBV6-1 once CASSARQTAGQPQHF TGTGCCAGCAGTGCCAGACAGACTGCGGGACAGCCCCAGCATTTT
. TRBJ1-5 TRBV5-1 . CASSLGSGNQPQHF TGCGCCAGCAGCTTGGGGTCAGGCAATCAGCCCCAGCATTTT
TRBD2 TRBJ2-7 TRBV10-2 few CASSEPSGRPPYEQYF TGCGCCAGCAGTGAACCCAGCGGGAGGCCTCCCTACGAGCAGTACTTC
. TRBJ1-4 TRBV7-8 . CASSFADPGANEKLFF TGTGCCAGCAGCTTCGCAGACCCCGGAGCTAATGAAAAACTGTTTTTT
. TRBJ1-2 TRBV6-1 . CASSGITAAGGYTF TGTGCCAGCAGTGGAATAACTGCGGCGGGAGGCTACACCTTC
. TRBJ1-1 TRBV5-1 few CASKEVGVLNTEAFF TGCGCCAGCAAGGAGGTCGGAGTTTTGAACACTGAAGCTTTCTTT
. TRBJ2-7 TRBV6-1 . CASKGFSGNYEQYF TGTGCCAGCAAGGGGTTTAGCGGCAACTACGAGCAGTACTTC
TRBD2 TRBJ2-2 TRBV25-1 once CASRAGGGSGELFF TGTGCCAGTCGAGCGGGAGGGGGCTCCGGGGAGCTGTTTTTT
. TRBJ1-2 TRBV7-9 . CASSLQELYGYTF TGTGCCAGCAGCTTACAGGAGCTCTATGGCTACACCTTC
TRBD1 TRBJ2-7 TRBV7-8 . CASSSGTGGYEQYF TGTGCCAGCAGCTCCGGGACAGGGGGCTACGAGCAGTACTTC
. TRBJ1-1 TRBV9 few CASSPRHPNTEAFF TGTGCCAGCAGCCCACGACACCCGAACACTGAAGCTTTCTTT
. TRBJ2-1 TRBV5-6 . CASSGKIHNEQFF TGTGCCAGCAGCGGGAAGATACACAATGAGCAGTTCTTC
TRBD1 TRBJ1-5 TRBV7-9 once CASSSDREKQPQHF TGTGCCAGCAGCTCCGACAGGGAGAAACAGCCCCAGCATTTT
. TRBJ2-5 TRBV5-4 many CASSLSGQETQYF TGTGCCAGCAGCTTAAGCGGCCAAGAGACCCAGTACTTC
TRBD1 TRBJ1-2 TRBV28 . CASSTRQGGNYGYTF TGTGCCAGCAGTACTCGACAGGGGGGTAACTATGGCTACACCTTC
. TRBJ2-2 TRBV1 few CTSSQDMGRNTGELFF TGCACCAGCAGCCAAGATATGGGAAGAAACACCGGGGAGCTGTTTTTT
TRBD2 TRBJ2-3 TRBV4-2 . CASSQVSSGISTDTQYF TGTGCCAGCAGCCAGGTCTCTAGCGGGATTAGCACAGATACGCAGTATTTT
. TRBJ2-1 TRBV19 . CASSAISGFVNEQFF TGTGCCAGTAGTGCAATTTCAGGGTTCGTCAATGAGCAGTTCTTC
TRBD2 TRBJ2-2 TRBV19 . CASSLGLAGVVTGELFF TGTGCCAGTAGTCTCGGACTAGCGGGAGTAGTCACCGGGGAGCTGTTTTTT
TRBD2 TRBJ2-2 TRBV7-9 once CASSLGLAGVIGELFF TGTGCCAGCAGCTTAGGGCTAGCGGGAGTTATCGGGGAGCTGTTTTTT
. TRBJ1-1 TRBV4-1 . CASSQTLTVNTEAFF TGCGCCAGCAGCCAAACCCTGACGGTGAACACTGAAGCTTTCTTT